This T cell receptor (beta chain) was sequenced for a study of PD-1 blockade in classical Hodgkin lymphoma. The CDR3 has 16 amino acids. In germline, CDR1 is SGHRS, CDR2 YFSETQ. Trimming cost V 4 bases and J 7 bases; bases outside gene matches: 11. After autologous stem cell transplantation all patients relapsed, and prior brentuximab vedotin exposure differed between cohorts. Study results and caveats: The repertoire differences lack a defined cause, possibly disease activity or prior therapy. Lower baseline TCR diversity was reported for newly diagnosed patients than for healthy donors. Patients with a complete response exhibited baseline diversity comparable to newly diagnosed patients. By cycle point C4D1, TCR diversity had risen significantly in CD4+ cells (but not CD8+ cells).

About this clone itself: Its antigen is currently unknown.

The repertoire was sequenced with immunoSEQ multiplex PCR; TCRdb's copy has only in-frame clones and lacks some. The repertoire includes tens of thousands of clones, 88% of them detected once, and more than 5% sits in the top ten. The sample in question was peripheral blood mononuclear cells (PBMCs), obtained before the second cycle of nivolumab. The clonotype originates from a human donor with classical Hodgkin lymphoma. The gene calls are TRBV5-1 and TRBJ2-2; 9 positions agree with TRBD1. CDR3 DNA: TGCGCCAGCAGCACACCCGGGACAGGGAATGTCGGGGAGCTGTTTTTT. It yields the protein CASSTPGTGNVGELFF. The whole variable domain, filled in from reference TRBV5-1 and TRBJ2-2, reads KAGVTQTPRYLIKTRGQQVTLSCSPISGHRSVSWYQQTPGQGLQFLFEYFSETQRNKGNFPGRFSGRQFSNSRSEMNVSTLELGDSALYLCASSTPGTGNVGELFFGEGSRLTVL.